The table lists the clone carrying this T cell receptor (beta chain) with many counts. Its antigen is not identified. The data originate from a study of regulatory T cells in long-lasting Graves disease. Background on the study: Antithyroid drugs had been given to newly diagnosed Graves' patients for under 3 months.

Time point of the sample: newly diagnosed GD, antithyroid drugs for less than 3 months. The TCR library used RNA extracted from PBMCs. The study's findings and limits: There was favoring of TRBV28, TRBJ1-2 and TRBJ2-5 in persistent disease. Persistent Graves' patients showed reduced TCR diversity versus newly diagnosed patients. Accuracy might have suffered from few samples.

Arm-PCR of CDR3 regions with iRepertoire HTBI primers generated TCR beta libraries. TCRdb re-derived calls from the multiplex PCR reads in MiXCR, one entry per CDR3 protein. The sample includes approximately 300,000 distinct CDR3 sequences, about a sixth of them seen just once. V was cut by 2 bases and J by 8 bases, with 7 bases left in between. There are 12 residues in the CDR3. Germline values: CDR1 SGHNT, CDR2 YENEEA. Here the sequenced sample was peripheral blood mononuclear cells (PBMCs), taken at new diagnosis, from a patient treated with antithyroid drugs. The TCR comes from a female donor with Graves disease. The chain uses TRBV11-3 and TRBJ2-1; D gene unclear. In DNA, the CDR3 is TGTGCCAGCAGCTTAACGCTACATGAGCAGTTCTTC. Residues: CASSLTLHEQFF.